This entry lists 9 T cell receptor beta chains sequenced from one sample in a study of blood T cells in healthy people across ages. Using a J-beta primer mix together with a sample-barcoded 5' primer, a second PCR was run for roughly 6 to 12 cycles. A single record per CDR3 protein comes from TCRdb applying MiXCR to the 5' RACE reads. Of 650,000 to 1,000,000 distinct CDR3 sequences listed, 36% are singletons. Sequenced material: blood. These receptor sequences come from a man aged 18-30 years in good health.

A note on this clonotype: A much larger clone differs by one base, so this may be a read error. J is TRBJ1-2 and V is TRBV12-3 or TRBV12-4; a possible D gene is TRBD1 (5 bases). This CDR3 has 15 residues. V lost 5 bases to trimming and J lost 8 bases, with 21 bases between them. The CDR3, as DNA: TGTGCCAGCAGTCCCGGAGACTGGGACGTAGGCGGCTACACCTTC. It is translated as CASSPGDWDVGGYTF.

The chain combines TRBV5-1 with TRBJ2-1; weak D call: TRBD1 (6 bases). The CDR3 spans 16 residues. Trimming took 6 bases from V and 6 from J, leaving 22 bases between them. Germline CDR1 and CDR2: SGHRS and YFSETQ. CDR3 DNA sequence: TGCGCCAGCACTCTGGGGGCATTGAGTTTTCGCAATGAGCAGTTCTTC. Translating gives CASTLGALSFRNEQFF.

This clonotype appeared a few times. V gene TRBV18 combines with J gene TRBJ2-3; D is unclear. Germline CDR1 KGHSH, CDR2 LQKENI. V gave up 0 bases and J gave up 4 bases, with 8 bases separating them. The CDR3 covers 14 residues. Written as DNA, the CDR3 is TGTGCCAGCTCACCACCTGCCGGCCCAGATACGCAGTATTTT. Translating gives CASSPPAGPDTQYF. Variable domain in full (rest from reference TRBV18 and TRBJ2-3): NAGVMQNPRHLVRRRGQEARLRCSPMKGHSHVYWYRQLPEEGLKFMVYLQKENIIDESGMPKERFSAEFPKEGPSILRIQQVVRGDSAAYFCASSPPAGPDTQYFGPGTRLTVL.

This clonotype was found many times. This chain uses TRBV4-2 with TRBJ2-1; D is perhaps TRBD1 (5 bases). The CDR3 covers 15 residues. V was shortened by 4 bases and J by 0 bases, with 10 bases between the two germline ends. Germline V gene data show CDR1 as LGHNA and CDR2 as YNFKEQ. The CDR3 spells CASSLRQSSYNEQFF. The CDR3 nucleotides read TGTGCCAGCAGCCTAAGACAGAGCTCCTACAATGAGCAGTTCTTC.

In its sample, this clonotype was seen once. The J gene is TRBJ1-1, the V gene TRBV10-3; D is possibly TRBD1 (6 bases). Germline V CDR1 and CDR2: ENHRY, SYGVKD. The CDR3 is 20 amino acids. V was clipped by 6 bases and J by 1 base, with 30 bases between them. The CDR3 DNA is TGTGCCATCAGGACCCGGTTGGAGCAGGGGACCCGAACCCGGAACACTGAAGCTTTCTTT. Translating it yields CAIRTRLEQGTRTRNTEAFF.

J is TRBJ2-7 and V is TRBV7-9, with D perhaps given as TRBD1 or TRBD2 (5 bases each). Trimming removed 3 bases at V and 5 bases at J, with 17 bases between. Germline V CDR1 and CDR2: SEHNR, FQNEAQ (reference sequence). The CDR3 runs to 15 residues. The CDR3, as DNA: TGTGCCAGCAGCTTTACGGGCTCCCGGGACCACGAGCAGTACTTC. Residues: CASSFTGSRDHEQYF.

The CDR3 DNA is TGTGCCAGCAGATTCCAGGGGCGCTATGGCTACACCTTC. Protein product: CASRFQGRYGYTF. The chain uses TRBV2 and TRBJ1-2, with D perhaps TRBD1 (6 bases). V was cut by 6 bases and J by 4 bases, with 12 bases left in between. Germline CDR1 reads SNHLY; CDR2 reads FYNNEI. This CDR3 has 13 amino acids. The complete variable domain, with remaining parts taken from reference TRBV2 and TRBJ1-2, reads EPEVTQTPSHQVTQMGQEVILRCVPISNHLYFYWYRQILGQKVEFLVSFYNNEISEKSEIFDDQFSVERPDGSNFTLKIRSTKLEDSAMYFCASRFQGRYGYTFGSGTRLTVV.

With regard to this clonotype: Since a much larger clone is just one base distant, this may be a read error. The rearrangement uses TRBV10-2 and TRBJ2-7; D is unclear. Germline CDR1 is WSHSY and CDR2 is SAAADI. The CDR3 runs 13 residues. The DNA for the CDR3 is TGCGCCAGCAGTGACGACGGACCCTACGGGCAGTACTTC. Translated: CASSDDGPYGQYF.

This clonotype was picked up a small number of times. The V call is TRBV5-6, the J call TRBJ2-7; D not resolved. In germline, CDR1 is SGHDT, CDR2 YYEEEE. The CDR3 covers 13 residues. V was trimmed by 4 bases and J by 2 bases, leaving 10 bases between them. CDR3 loop: CASSGPPTYEQYF. As DNA, the CDR3 is TGTGCCAGCAGCGGGCCGCCAACCTACGAGCAGTACTTC.